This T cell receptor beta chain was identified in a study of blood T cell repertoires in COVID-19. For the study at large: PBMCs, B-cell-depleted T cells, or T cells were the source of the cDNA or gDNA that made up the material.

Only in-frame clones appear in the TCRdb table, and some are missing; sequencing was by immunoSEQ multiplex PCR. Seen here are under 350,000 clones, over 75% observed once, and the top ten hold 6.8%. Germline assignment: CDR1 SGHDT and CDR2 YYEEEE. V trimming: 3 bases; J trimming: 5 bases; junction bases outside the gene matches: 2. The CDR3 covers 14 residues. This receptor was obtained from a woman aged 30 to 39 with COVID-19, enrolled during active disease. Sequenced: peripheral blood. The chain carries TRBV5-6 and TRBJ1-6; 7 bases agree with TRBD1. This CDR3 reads CASSYGTDNSPLHF. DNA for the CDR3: TGTGCCAGCAGCTACGGGACAGATAATTCACCCCTCCACTTT.